These 28 T cell receptor beta chains came from one sample sequenced in a study of blood T cells in healthy people across ages. Primed by a sample-barcoded 5' primer and a J-beta primer mix, a second PCR proceeded for 7 to 11 cycles. TCRdb re-analysed the 5' RACE reads in MiXCR, keeping a single row per CDR3 protein. The data show approximately 780,000 distinct CDR3 sequences, with roughly 24% seen just once and 2.5% to 3.5% held by the top ten. The sample was also linked to a second study, of T cells of mothers and their children.

The sequenced sample consisted of blood. The receptors were sampled from a boy between 10 and 17 years old in good health.

This sequence joins TRBV7-9 and TRBJ1-3, with no clear D. CDR3 length: 16 amino acids. Trimming removed 6 bases at V and 2 bases at J, with 17 bases between. Germline assignment: CDR1 SEHNR and CDR2 FQNEAQ (reference sequence). The CDR3 sequence is CASRSGHRGAGNTIYF. CDR3 sequence (DNA): TGTGCCAGCAGGTCAGGCCACCGCGGTGCTGGAAACACCATATATTTT.

The V call is TRBV28, the J call TRBJ2-2, with 8 bases identical to TRBD1. The length of the CDR3 is 17 residues. V trimming: 4 bases; J trimming: 4 bases; junction bases outside the gene matches: 11. Looked up from germline, CDR1 is MDHEN and CDR2 is SYDVKM. This chain's CDR3 is CASSSNRRTGSTGELFF. The CDR3 DNA sequence: TGTGCCAGCAGTTCCAACCGTCGGACAGGGTCCACCGGGGAGCTGTTTTTT.

The rearrangement links TRBV29-1 to TRBJ2-6; TRBD2 might be the D (7 bases). The germline CDR1 and CDR2 sequences are SQVTM and ANQGSEA. This CDR3 contains 15 residues. Between the trimmed V and J ends, which lost 7 bases and 0 bases, there was a span of 13 bases. CDR3 bases: TGCAGCGCTAGGGGGGGGAGCTCTGGGGCCAACGTCCTGACTTTC. Translating gives CSARGGSSGANVLTF.

Worth noting for this clonotype: The junction departs from the called germline gene at one end, perhaps through a read error. The chain joins TRBV5-1 to TRBJ2-1, with D unresolved. The CDR3 covers 16 residues. In germline, CDR1 is SGHRS, CDR2 YFSETQ. This chain's CDR3 is CASSLSGPSAYDEQFF. CDR3 bases: TGCGCCAGCAGCTTATCCGGGCCATCGGCCTACGATGAGCAGTTCTTC.

The chain recombines TRBV25-1 with TRBJ1-2; D perhaps matches TRBD1 (6 bases). In germline, CDR1 is MGHDK, CDR2 SYGVNS. Trimming pared 5 bases from V and 5 bases from J, leaving 21 bases between. This CDR3 is built from 16 residues. The CDR3 loop is CASSKLDQDSSYGYTF. The CDR3 nucleotides are TGTGCCAGCAGTAAACTAGATCAGGACAGCTCTTATGGCTACACCTTC.

The chain recombines TRBV3-1 with TRBJ1-2; maybe TRBD1 (6 bases). Germline V gene sequence: CDR1 LGHDT, CDR2 YNNKEL (reference sequence). Trimming pared 0 bases from V and 7 bases from J, leaving 12 bases between. The CDR3 consists of 14 residues. The CDR3 spells CASSQDAGVGGYTF. The DNA for the CDR3 is TGTGCCAGCAGCCAAGATGCAGGGGTCGGTGGCTACACCTTC.

This clonotype appeared a few times. The V and J genes are TRBV5-1 and TRBJ2-1, with TRBD1 matching 11 bases. From germline, CDR1 is SGHRS and CDR2 YFSETQ. This CDR3 region has 17 residues. Trimming at V came to 4 bases and at J to 7 bases, leaving 13 bases not matched to a gene. CDR3 sequence (DNA): TGCGCCAGCAGCCTGATAACCGGGACAGGGGGAGTGAATGAGCAGTTCTTC. As protein: CASSLITGTGGVNEQFF.

A word on this clonotype: The junction departs from germline at one end; a sequencing error may be responsible. The genes are TRBV7-8 and TRBJ2-5; 12 nucleotides align to TRBD2. Per germline, CDR1 SGHVS and CDR2 FQNEAQ. This CDR3 has 17 amino acids. The CDR3 DNA is TGTGCCAGCAGCTTGGAAACTAGCGGGGGGTTCCAAGGGACCCAGTACTTC. Translated: CASSLETSGGFQGTQYF.

In this sample, this clonotype turned up a few times. The rearrangement uses TRBV9 and TRBJ2-5; D gene unclear. Trimming took 4 bases from V and 2 from J, leaving 12 bases between them. The CDR3 contains 14 residues. CDR1 is SGDLS and CDR2 is YYNGEE in the germline V gene. The CDR3 coding sequence is TGTGCCAGCAGCTCCCCTTCGGATCAAGAGACCCAGTACTTC. The encoded protein is CASSSPSDQETQYF.

CDR3 sequence (DNA): TGCAGTGCTAGGGCAGGTGGCCAGTCCTACGAGCAGTACTTC. Translated: CSARAGGQSYEQYF. V gene TRBV20-1 combines with J gene TRBJ2-7; D unresolved. Trimming shortened V by 3 bases and J by 1 base, and 13 bases separated the two germline ends. Germline CDR1 is DFQATT and CDR2 is SNEGSKA (reference sequence). This CDR3 has 14 amino acids.

The chain recombines TRBV20-1 with TRBJ2-4; possible D gene TRBD1, 6 bases. Germline CDR1 and CDR2: DFQATT and SNEGSKA (reference sequence). The CDR3 spans 14 residues. Trimming stripped 3 bases from V and 0 bases from J, with 9 bases between. The DNA for the CDR3 is TGCAGTGCTAGGGCAGGGGCAGCCAAAAACATTCAGTACTTC. Its translation: CSARAGAAKNIQYF.

In the case of this clonotype: This CDR3 fails to terminate in the conserved phenylalanine or tryptophan, so it likely reflects a read error. This chain joins TRBV7-8 and TRBJ2-3; D gene unclear. The CDR3 loop spans 14 amino acids. V was trimmed by 3 bases and J by 0 bases, leaving 7 bases between them. Germline-derived CDR1 and CDR2 are SGHVS and FQNEAQ. The CDR3 coding sequence is TGTGCCAGCAGCTTGTCCAGGAGCACAGATACGCAGTATCTT. Residues: CASSLSRSTDTQYL.

This clonotype was found a few times. One junction end disagrees with the germline gene, perhaps due to a read error. The CDR3 sequence is CASSLAASLNIQYF. CDR3 DNA: TGTGCCAGCAGCCTAGCGGCCAGCCTAAACATTCAGTACTTC. The chain recombines TRBV7-9 with TRBJ2-4; 7 bases align to TRBD2. This CDR3 is 14 amino acids long. Germline V gene data show CDR1 as SEHNR and CDR2 as FQNEAQ (reference sequence). The variable domain in full, completed from reference TRBV7-9 and TRBJ2-4, reads DTGVSQNPRHKITKRGQNVTFRCDPISEHNRLYWYRQTLGQGPEFLTYFQNEAQLEKSRLLSDRFSAERPKGSFSTLEIQRTEQGDSAMYLCASSLAASLNIQYFGAGTRLSVL.

This chain connects TRBV6-4 to TRBJ1-1, with D hard to call. The germline gives CDR1 MRHNA, CDR2 SNTAGT. The V gene lost 2 bases and the J gene lost 7 bases, with 8 bases spanning the gap. This CDR3 region has 12 residues. CDR3 bases: TGTGCCAGCAGTGACGGGGTTAGTGAAGCTTTCTTT. It is translated as CASSDGVSEAFF.

The J gene is TRBJ1-2, the V gene TRBV2; 9 bases match TRBD1. The germline V gene encodes CDR1 SNHLY and CDR2 FYNNEI. After removal of 3 bases from V and 6 bases from J, the junction contained 5 bases not matched to a gene. The CDR3 loop spans 14 amino acids. The CDR3 DNA reads as TGTGCCAGCAGTGATAGACAGGGGGGGCATGGCTACACCTTC. Its protein is CASSDRQGGHGYTF. Supplemented by reference TRBV2 and TRBJ1-2, the full variable domain reads EPEVTQTPSHQVTQMGQEVILRCVPISNHLYFYWYRQILGQKVEFLVSFYNNEISEKSEIFDDQFSVERPDGSNFTLKIRSTKLEDSAMYFCASSDRQGGHGYTFGSGTRLTVV.

The chain couples TRBV29-1 to TRBJ2-1, with 16 bases aligning to TRBD2. This CDR3 is built from 18 residues. Germline V gene lookup returns CDR1 SQVTM and CDR2 ANQGSEA. V lost 7 bases and J lost 1; bases outside the gene matches: 10. The CDR3 DNA is TGCAGCGCCCTGGGACTAGCGGGGGGGCCTGGGTCCTACAATGAGCAGTTCTTC. Its protein product is CSALGLAGGPGSYNEQFF.

The rearrangement uses TRBV7-2 and TRBJ2-1; D not resolved. The CDR3 contains 13 residues. V lost 5 bases and J lost 3, with 8 bases in between. Germline-derived CDR1 and CDR2 are SGHTA and FQGNSA. CDR3 bases: TGTGCCAGCAGCACGACCCTCTACAATGAGCAGTTCTTC. Translated, it gives CASSTTLYNEQFF.

The chain recombines TRBV6-6 with TRBJ2-2; D possibly corresponds to TRBD1 (6 bases). Trimming shortened V by 6 bases and J by 0 bases, and 14 bases separated the two germline ends. In germline, CDR1 is MNHNY, CDR2 SVGAGI (reference sequence). CDR3 length equals 16 residues. Here the CDR3 DNA reads TGTGCCAGCAGCGGAAAGACAGGCGCGAACACCGGGGAGCTGTTTTTT. It specifies CASSGKTGANTGELFF.

The chain employs TRBV20-1 and TRBJ1-4; no definite D call. The CDR3 has 13 amino acids. Trimming left V 6 bases short and J 5 bases short, with 13 bases between. The germline CDR1 and CDR2 sequences are DFQATT and SNEGSKA (reference sequence). The CDR3 loop is CSARSGSNEKLFF. The CDR3 bases are TGCAGTGCCCGGAGCGGGTCAAATGAAAAACTGTTTTTT.

This clonotype appeared many times. The chain recombines TRBV10-2 with TRBJ2-1; D gene ambiguous. This CDR3 spans 11 amino acids. Germline CDR1 is WSHSY and CDR2 is SAAADI. The V gene lost 7 bases and the J gene lost 4 bases, with 5 bases spanning the gap. The CDR3 coding sequence is TGCGCCAGCACACAATACAATGAGCAGTTCTTC. Protein product: CASTQYNEQFF.

This clonotype has only a few counts. This chain connects TRBV24-1 to TRBJ2-1, with 15 bases that match TRBD2. The ends lost 10 bases at V and 9 bases at J; junction bases unmatched: 6. From germline, CDR1 is KGHDR and CDR2 SFDVKD. CDR3 size: 14 residues. CDR3 coding DNA: TGTGCCACGCAGGGACTAGCGGGGGGCAGTGAGCAGTTCTTC. This gives the protein CATQGLAGGSEQFF.

The chain is built from TRBV27 and TRBJ2-7; perhaps TRBD1 as D (5 bases). Per the germline V gene, CDR1 is MNHEY and CDR2 is SMNVEV (reference sequence). The CDR3 is 15 residues long. The V and J ends lost 6 bases and 0 bases respectively, with 15 bases between them. DNA for the CDR3: TGTGCCAGCAGCCCCCTTTCGACAGCCTCCTACGAGCAGTACTTC. Translated, it gives CASSPLSTASYEQYF.

The chain is built from TRBV9 and TRBJ1-4; no definite D call. V lost 0 bases, J lost 8 bases, and 20 bases lay in between. The CDR3 covers 17 residues. Germline V CDR1 and CDR2: SGDLS, YYNGEE. The CDR3 DNA reads as TGTGCCAGCAGCGTAGGTGGACCTCCATTGACGAAAGAAAAACTGTTTTTT. The encoded protein is CASSVGGPPLTKEKLFF.

This clonotype was seen a handful of times. The chain joins TRBV7-9 to TRBJ2-5; 7 bases are shared with TRBD1. Germline-derived CDR1 and CDR2 are SEHNR and FQNEAQ (reference sequence). The CDR3 has 14 residues. The trim removed 6 bases at V and 3 bases at J, leaving 7 bases unmatched. This CDR3 is CASSLWDREETQYF. Written as DNA, the CDR3 is TGTGCCAGCAGTTTATGGGACAGAGAAGAGACCCAGTACTTC.

J is TRBJ2-5 and V is TRBV7-2, with a weak D call TRBD2 (6 bases). The tail of the sequence fits TRBJ2-7 better, so the J call may be wrong. The CDR3 runs 13 residues. Per germline, CDR1 SGHTA and CDR2 FQGNSA. CDR3 residues: CASRGSKEGEQYF. The CDR3 DNA follows: TGTGCCAGCAGGGGTTCAAAGGAGGGCGAGCAGTACTTC.

CDR3 sequence (DNA): TGTGCCAGCAGTTCGGGGAGCCGTCCAGATACGCAGTATTTT. This sequence encodes CASSSGSRPDTQYF. J is TRBJ2-3 and V is TRBV28; D might be TRBD2 (5 bases). The CDR3 is 14 residues long. The V gene lost 4 bases and the J gene lost 4 bases, with 12 bases spanning the gap. CDR1 is MDHEN, CDR2 SYDVKM, per germline.

The genes are TRBV10-3 and TRBJ2-7; no clear D. The CDR3 covers 13 residues. CDR1 is ENHRY, CDR2 SYGVKD, per germline. With 5 bases removed from V and 6 bases from J, the gap between germline ends came to 14 bases. CDR3 in amino acids: CAISLELWGEQYF. The CDR3 DNA follows: TGTGCCATCAGTCTGGAACTATGGGGCGAGCAGTACTTC.

This clonotype came up once. The chain recombines TRBV5-1 with TRBJ1-1; 8 bases line up with TRBD1. The germline V gene has CDR1 SGHRS and CDR2 YFSETQ. The CDR3 runs 14 residues. The V and J ends lost 4 bases and 1 base, in that order; junction bases with no gene match: 3. CDR3 DNA sequence: TGCGCCAGCAGCAAGACAGGGGAGAACACTGAAGCTTTCTTT. Its translation: CASSKTGENTEAFF.